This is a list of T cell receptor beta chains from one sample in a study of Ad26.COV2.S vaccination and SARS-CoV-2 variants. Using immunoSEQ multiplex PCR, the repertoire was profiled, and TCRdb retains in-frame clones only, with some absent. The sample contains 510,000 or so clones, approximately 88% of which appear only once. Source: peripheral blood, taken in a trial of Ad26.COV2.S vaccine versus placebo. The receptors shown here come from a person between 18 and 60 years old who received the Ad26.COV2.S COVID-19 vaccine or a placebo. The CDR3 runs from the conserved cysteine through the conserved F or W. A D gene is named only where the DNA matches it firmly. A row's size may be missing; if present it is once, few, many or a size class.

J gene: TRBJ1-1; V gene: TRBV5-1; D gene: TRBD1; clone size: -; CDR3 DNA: TGCGCCAGCAGCTGGGGACAGGGTCTGAACACTGAAGCTTTCTTT; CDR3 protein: CASSWGQGLNTEAFF
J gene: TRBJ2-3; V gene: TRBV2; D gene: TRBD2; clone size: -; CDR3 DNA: TGTGCCAGCAGTGCGCCGGGGACTAGCGGGAGCCATTTT; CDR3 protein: CASSAPGTSGSHF
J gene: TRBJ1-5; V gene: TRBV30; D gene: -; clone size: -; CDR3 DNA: TGTGCCTGGAAAGGGGAGGTCAATCAGCCCCAGCATTTT; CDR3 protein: CAWKGEVNQPQHF
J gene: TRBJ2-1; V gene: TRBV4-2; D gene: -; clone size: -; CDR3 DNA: TGTGCCAGCAGCCAAGCCCACTCCGGGACCACTTCTGGGCAGTTCTTC; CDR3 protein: CASSQAHSGTTSGQFF
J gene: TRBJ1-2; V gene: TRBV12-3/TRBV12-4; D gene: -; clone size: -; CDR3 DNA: TGTGCCAGCAGTTTAGGGCAGCGCTATGGCTACACCTTC; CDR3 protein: CASSLGQRYGYTF
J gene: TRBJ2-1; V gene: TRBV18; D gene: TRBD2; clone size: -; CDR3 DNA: TGTGCCAGCTCACCAAAAACGACTAGCGGCCACAATGAGCAGTTCTTC; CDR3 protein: CASSPKTTSGHNEQFF
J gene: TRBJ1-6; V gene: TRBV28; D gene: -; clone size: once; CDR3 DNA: TGTGCCAGCAGGAACTTAGGGAGCTCCTATAATTCACCCCTCCACTTT; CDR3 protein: CASRNLGSSYNSPLHF
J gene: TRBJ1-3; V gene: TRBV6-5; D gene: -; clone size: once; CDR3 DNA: TGTGCCAGCAGTCGAGTGGCAGGAAACACCATATATTTT; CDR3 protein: CASSRVAGNTIYF
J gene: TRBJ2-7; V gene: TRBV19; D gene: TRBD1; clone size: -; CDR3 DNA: TGTGCCAGTCAGGGGAGACAGGGAGACCACGAGCAGTACTTC; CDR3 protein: CASQGRQGDHEQYF
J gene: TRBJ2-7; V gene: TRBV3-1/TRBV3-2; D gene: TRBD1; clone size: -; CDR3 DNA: TGTGCCAGCAGCCAGGACAGGGGAGGGGGCGAGCAGTACTTC; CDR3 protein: CASSQDRGGGEQYF
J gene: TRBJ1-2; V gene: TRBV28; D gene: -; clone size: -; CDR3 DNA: TGTGCCAGCAGCCTTAGCTATGGCTACACCTTC; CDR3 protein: CASSLSYGYTF
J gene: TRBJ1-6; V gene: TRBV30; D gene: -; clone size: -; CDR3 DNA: TGTGCCTGGACGGCAGGGGAAGGTGCACCCCTCCACTTT; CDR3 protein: CAWTAGEGAPLHF
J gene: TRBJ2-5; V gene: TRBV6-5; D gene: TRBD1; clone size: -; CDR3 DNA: TGTGCCAGCAGGAGGGACAGGGGCCTACAAGAGACCCAGTACTTC; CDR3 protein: CASRRDRGLQETQYF
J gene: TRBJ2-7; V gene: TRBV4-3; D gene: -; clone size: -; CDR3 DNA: TGCGCCAGCAGCCAAGTCCCCGGGGTGAGGGAGCAGTACTTC; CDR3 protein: CASSQVPGVREQYF
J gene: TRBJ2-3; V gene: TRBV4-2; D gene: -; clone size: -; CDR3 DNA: TGTGCCAGCAGCCTCACCCAGCGACTAAGCACAGATACGCAGTATTTT; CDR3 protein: CASSLTQRLSTDTQYF
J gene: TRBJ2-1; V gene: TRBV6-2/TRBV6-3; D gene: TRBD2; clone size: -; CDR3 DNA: TGTGCCAGCAGTAAGGGACTAGCGGGAAGTCTTTGGAACAATGAGCAGTTCTTC; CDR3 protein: CASSKGLAGSLWNNEQFF
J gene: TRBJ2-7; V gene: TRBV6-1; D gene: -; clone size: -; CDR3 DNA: TGTGCCAGCAGTGAACAGGGGGGCTACGAGCAGTACTTC; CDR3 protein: CASSEQGGYEQYF
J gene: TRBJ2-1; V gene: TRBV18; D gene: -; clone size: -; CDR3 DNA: TGTGCCAGCTCACCACCTTCCTTGTCGAGCAGGATCTACAATGAGCAGTTCTTC; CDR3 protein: CASSPPSLSSRIYNEQFF
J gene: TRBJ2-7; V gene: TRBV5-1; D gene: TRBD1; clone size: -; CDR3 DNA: TGCGCCAGCAGCTTACCGGGACAGGGTGTCGAGCAGTACTTC; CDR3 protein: CASSLPGQGVEQYF
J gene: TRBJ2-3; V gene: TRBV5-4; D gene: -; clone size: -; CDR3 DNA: TGTGCCAGCAGCTTGTCCCGGTCCGATACGCAGTATTTT; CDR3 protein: CASSLSRSDTQYF
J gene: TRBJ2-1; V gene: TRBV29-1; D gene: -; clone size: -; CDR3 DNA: TGCAGCGTCGAGACCGGGGGTGAGCAGTTCTTC; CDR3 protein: CSVETGGEQFF
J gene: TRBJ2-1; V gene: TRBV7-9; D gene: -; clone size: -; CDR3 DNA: TGTGCCAGCAGCTTAGCGCTGGCAATCTTGGACCAAAATGAGCAGTTCTTC; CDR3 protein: CASSLALAILDQNEQFF
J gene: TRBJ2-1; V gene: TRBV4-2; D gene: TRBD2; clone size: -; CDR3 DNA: TGTGCCAGCAGCCCTCGACTAGCGGGAGGCAATGAGCAGTTCTTC; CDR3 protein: CASSPRLAGGNEQFF
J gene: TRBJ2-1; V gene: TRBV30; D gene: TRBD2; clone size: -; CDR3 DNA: TGTGCCTGGAGGCACCCGGGACTAGCGGTCACAAGGGAGCAGTTCTTC; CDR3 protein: CAWRHPGLAVTREQFF
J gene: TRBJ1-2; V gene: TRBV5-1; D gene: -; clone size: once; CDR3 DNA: TGCGCCAGCAGCTTGGCTATTGGGACGGACTATGGCTACACCTTC; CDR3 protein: CASSLAIGTDYGYTF
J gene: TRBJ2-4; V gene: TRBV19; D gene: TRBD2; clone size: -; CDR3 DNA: TGTGCCAGTACCAATCGGGGGGGCAAAAACATTCAGTACTTC; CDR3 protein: CASTNRGGKNIQYF